A selection of T cell receptor beta chains follows, all from one sample in a study of shared clonotypes between healthy human individuals. Only in-frame clones appear in the TCRdb table, and some are missing; sequencing was by immunoSEQ multiplex PCR. The table records hundreds of thousands of clones, roughly 97% of them present only once. The source material was naive CD4+ T cells sorted from blood. The receptors were sampled from a woman aged 25 to 39 in good health. The CDR3 runs from the conserved cysteine through the conserved F or W. A D gene is named only where the DNA matches it firmly. Not all rows give a size; the values are once, few, many and, for expanded clones, a class.

D gene	clone size	V gene	J gene	CDR3 DNA	CDR3 protein
TRBD2	NA	TRBV4-1	TRBJ2-3	TGCGCCAGCAGCCAAGGAGAGCTAGCGGGAGGGCGCACAGATACGCAGTATTTT	CASSQGELAGGRTDTQYF
TRBD1	few	TRBV6-5	TRBJ1-2	TGTGCCAGCAGCTCCAACAGGGGCGGGGGCTACACCTTC	CASSSNRGGGYTF
NA	NA	TRBV2	TRBJ2-2	TGTGCCACCCAGAACGCGGTAGACACCGGGGAGCTGTTTTTT	CATQNAVDTGELFF
NA	NA	TRBV6-6	TRBJ2-1	TGTGCCAGCAGTTCCTCAGGGGGGGCTTCAAATGAGCAGTTCTTC	CASSSSGGASNEQFF
NA	NA	TRBV2	TRBJ1-1	TGTGCCAGCAGTATACAGGGTACCACTGAAGCTTTCTTT	CASSIQGTTEAFF
NA	NA	TRBV7-2	TRBJ1-4	TGTGCCAGCAGCTTATTAGGGTCCATTGGTGAAAAACTGTTTTTT	CASSLLGSIGEKLFF
NA	NA	TRBV5-6	TRBJ1-1	TGTGCCAGCAGCTTGAGGCGGGGGACTGAAGCTTTCTTT	CASSLRRGTEAFF
NA	NA	TRBV5-1	TRBJ2-5	TGCGCCAGCAGCTTCCAGGGGGGCTGGGAGACCCAGTACTTC	CASSFQGGWETQYF
NA	NA	TRBV5-1	TRBJ2-3	TGCGCCAGCAGCCCCCAAGGGCGGCGCATTAGCACAGATACGCAGTATTTT	CASSPQGRRISTDTQYF
NA	NA	TRBV6-6	TRBJ1-1	TGTGCCAGCAGGGGGGCGGGGAGGCGGACTGAAGCTTTCTTT	CASRGAGRRTEAFF
NA	NA	TRBV5-4	TRBJ2-3	TGTGCCAGCAGATTGACAGGACGCACAGATACGCAGTATTTT	CASRLTGRTDTQYF
NA	NA	TRBV11-2	TRBJ1-3	TGTGCCAGCAGCTTTCTCACGGCTGGAAACACCATATATTTT	CASSFLTAGNTIYF
TRBD2	NA	TRBV15	TRBJ2-5	TGTGCCACCAGCAGAGCTCGACTAGCGGACCATGGACAGACCCAGTACTTC	CATSRARLADHGQTQYF
TRBD1	NA	TRBV27	TRBJ1-1	TGTGCCAGCAGTTTCCTTGACAGGGACACTGAAGCTTTCTTT	CASSFLDRDTEAFF
NA	NA	TRBV6-1	TRBJ1-1	TGTGCCAGCGTATTGACAGGAAACACTGAAGCTTTCTTT	CASVLTGNTEAFF
NA	NA	TRBV28	TRBJ1-2	TGTGCCACCCTGGCCAGTGACTATGGCTACACCTTC	CATLASDYGYTF
NA	NA	TRBV19	TRBJ2-1	TGTGCCAGTAGTCTTGTTGGCCTAGCCGCGAGGGATGAGCAGTTCTTC	CASSLVGLAARDEQFF
TRBD1	NA	TRBV9	TRBJ2-3	TGTGCCAGCAGCGTAGAAGGGACAGCTTTTTCTACGCAGTATTTT	CASSVEGTAFSTQYF
NA	NA	TRBV6-5	TRBJ2-7	TGTGCCAGCAGTCCCCAAAGCTCAGCTATCTACGAGCAGTACTTC	CASSPQSSAIYEQYF
NA	NA	TRBV11-2	TRBJ2-7	TGTGCCAGCAGCTCCTTTCGCGGGAAGTTTTTGAACGAGCAGTACTTC	CASSSFRGKFLNEQYF
NA	NA	TRBV5-4	TRBJ1-2	TGTGCCAGCAGCCCGCGGGGGGGGCGCTTGTCCTATGGCTACACCTTC	CASSPRGGRLSYGYTF
TRBD2	NA	TRBV28	TRBJ2-1	TGTGCCAGCAGCAACGATCGGGGGAGGGCCTCCTACAATGAGCAGTTCTTC	CASSNDRGRASYNEQFF
TRBD1	NA	TRBV7-2	TRBJ2-5	TGTGCCAGCAGCTGGGGACAGCAAGAGACCCAGTACTTC	CASSWGQQETQYF
NA	NA	TRBV28	TRBJ2-2	TGTGCCAGCAGTTTGCCAGGGGATTGGTCCGGGGAGCTGTTTTTT	CASSLPGDWSGELFF
NA	once	TRBV27	TRBJ2-2	TGTGCCAGCAGGCCCTCCGGGGGAACCGGGGAGCTGTTTTTT	CASRPSGGTGELFF
NA	NA	TRBV6-1	TRBJ2-3	TGTGCCAGCAGGTCCAGCGGCGGAGATACGCAGTATTTT	CASRSSGGDTQYF
NA	few	TRBV9	TRBJ1-2	TGTGCCAGCAGTGACCGGGACTTCTATGGCTACACCTTC	CASSDRDFYGYTF
TRBD1	NA	TRBV5-5	TRBJ2-7	TGTGCCAGCAGCTTCGGGACAGGGGGCTACGAGCAGTACTTC	CASSFGTGGYEQYF